This is a list of T cell receptor beta chains from one sample in a study of early T cells in non-severe SARS-CoV-2 infection. TCRdb re-called the 5' RACE reads with MiXCR, one entry per CDR3 protein. The sample holds 65,000 to 80,000 distinct CDR3 sequences; 11% are singletons and the top ten take 4% to 5%. Specimen: whole blood. The receptors originated from an adult who was a healthcare worker with PCR-confirmed SARS-CoV-2 infection or an uninfected control (not recorded which). CDR3s include the opening cysteine and the closing phenylalanine or tryptophan. The D gene is left open where the match is weak. Rows may omit the clone size; those that give it use once, few, many or a size class.

size: many
J: TRBJ1-1
V: TRBV5-1
D: -
CDR3: CASSLFGNTEAFF
DNA: TGCGCCAGCAGCTTGTTCGGGAACACTGAAGCTTTCTTT

size: few
J: TRBJ2-1
V: TRBV27
D: TRBD1
CDR3: CASFGQGAGEQFF
DNA: TGTGCCAGCTTCGGACAGGGGGCTGGTGAGCAGTTCTTC

size: few
J: TRBJ2-7
V: TRBV5-4
D: -
CDR3: CASSRTPLVSYEQYF
DNA: TGTGCCAGCAGCCGTACACCCCTCGTCTCCTACGAGCAGTACTTC

size: -
J: TRBJ2-7
V: TRBV10-2
D: -
CDR3: CASSERFYEQYF
DNA: TGCGCCAGCAGTGAGAGGTTCTACGAGCAGTACTTC

size: few
J: TRBJ2-7
V: TRBV5-1
D: -
CDR3: CASRSEGASYEQYF
DNA: TGCGCCAGCAGATCCGAGGGCGCTTCCTACGAGCAGTACTTC

size: many
J: TRBJ2-1
V: TRBV12-3/TRBV12-4
D: -
CDR3: CASSLSYRRSYNEQFF
DNA: TGTGCCAGCAGTTTAAGTTACAGGAGATCTTACAATGAGCAGTTCTTC

size: few
J: TRBJ2-5
V: TRBV7-9
D: TRBD1
CDR3: CASSRGVDRGRETQYF
DNA: TGTGCCAGCAGCCGAGGGGTGGACAGGGGAAGAGAGACCCAGTACTTC

size: once
J: TRBJ2-3
V: TRBV5-1
D: -
CDR3: CASSLTDSTDTQYF
DNA: TGCGCCAGCAGCTTGACGGATAGCACAGATACGCAGTATTTT

size: many
J: TRBJ1-2
V: TRBV7-9
D: -
CDR3: CASSSASKTGGYTF
DNA: TGTGCCAGCAGCTCCGCGTCCAAAACGGGTGGCTACACCTTC

size: -
J: TRBJ2-5
V: TRBV7-9
D: -
CDR3: CASGPPETQYF
DNA: TGTGCCAGCGGCCCCCCCGAGACCCAGTACTTC

size: many
J: TRBJ2-7
V: TRBV3-1
D: -
CDR3: CASSQPNSYEQYF
DNA: TGTGCCAGCAGCCAACCCAACAGCTACGAGCAGTACTTC

size: -
J: TRBJ2-5
V: TRBV20-1
D: -
CDR3: CSAEFQETQYF
DNA: TGCAGTGCCGAATTCCAAGAGACCCAGTACTTC

size: -
J: TRBJ1-3
V: TRBV6-5
D: -
CDR3: CASSRHFSGNTIYF
DNA: TGTGCCAGCAGTAGACACTTCTCTGGAAACACCATATATTTT

size: -
J: TRBJ1-1
V: TRBV5-1
D: TRBD1
CDR3: CASRSDRAAFF
DNA: TGCGCCAGCAGATCCGACAGGGCAGCTTTCTTT

size: -
J: TRBJ2-7
V: TRBV9
D: -
CDR3: CASSVGGESSYEQYF
DNA: TGTGCCAGCAGCGTAGGAGGGGAGAGCTCCTACGAGCAGTACTTC

size: many
J: TRBJ2-2
V: TRBV11-3
D: -
CDR3: CASSLVNSNTGELFF
DNA: TGTGCCAGCAGCTTAGTTAATTCAAACACCGGGGAGCTGTTTTTT

size: many
J: TRBJ2-5
V: TRBV5-1
D: TRBD1
CDR3: CASSLSSRGPETQYF
DNA: TGCGCCAGCAGCTTGTCCTCCAGGGGGCCGGAGACCCAGTACTTC

size: many
J: TRBJ1-1
V: TRBV10-3
D: -
CDR3: CAIISVLNTEAFF
DNA: TGTGCCATCATTTCCGTCTTGAACACTGAAGCTTTCTTT

size: -
J: TRBJ2-7
V: TRBV5-4
D: -
CDR3: CASSLTESYEQYF
DNA: TGTGCCAGCAGCTTGACAGAGTCCTACGAGCAGTACTTC

size: many
J: TRBJ1-3
V: TRBV11-2
D: -
CDR3: CASSFSGSGNTIYF
DNA: TGTGCCAGCAGCTTCAGCGGTTCTGGAAACACCATATATTTT

size: many
J: TRBJ2-5
V: TRBV5-1
D: -
CDR3: CASSLRGAPRETQYF
DNA: TGCGCCAGCAGCTTGAGGGGGGCCCCCAGGGAGACCCAGTACTTC

size: few
J: TRBJ2-1
V: TRBV12-3/TRBV12-4
D: TRBD2
CDR3: CASSFGTSGGSLYNEQFF
DNA: TGTGCCAGCAGCTTTGGTACTAGCGGGGGTTCCCTCTACAATGAGCAGTTCTTC

size: few
J: TRBJ1-1
V: TRBV6-1
D: -
CDR3: CASVIAGGTEAFF
DNA: TGTGCCAGCGTTATAGCGGGTGGGACTGAAGCTTTCTTT

size: many
J: TRBJ1-5
V: TRBV11-2
D: TRBD1
CDR3: CASSFGQGRGNQPQHF
DNA: TGTGCCAGCAGCTTCGGACAGGGTAGAGGGAATCAGCCCCAGCATTTT

size: few
J: TRBJ2-5
V: TRBV11-1
D: -
CDR3: CASSAESDSEETQYF
DNA: TGTGCCAGCAGCGCAGAGTCGGACAGCGAAGAGACCCAGTACTTC

size: -
J: TRBJ1-2
V: TRBV19
D: -
CDR3: CASSMEDYGYTF
DNA: TGTGCCAGTAGTATGGAGGACTATGGCTACACCTTC

size: few
J: TRBJ1-3
V: TRBV4-1
D: -
CDR3: CASSPTGRDVRNTIYF
DNA: TGCGCCAGCAGCCCTACCGGGAGGGACGTACGAAACACCATATATTTT

size: many
J: TRBJ1-3
V: TRBV12-3/TRBV12-4
D: TRBD1
CDR3: CASSTGGNSGNTIYF
DNA: TGTGCCAGCAGCACAGGGGGAAACTCTGGAAACACCATATATTTT

size: few
J: TRBJ1-1
V: TRBV30
D: -
CDR3: CAWSRDLETEAFF
DNA: TGTGCCTGGAGTAGGGATCTCGAGACTGAAGCTTTCTTT

size: -
J: TRBJ2-7
V: TRBV3-1
D: -
CDR3: CASSQDLAGARHF
DNA: TGTGCCAGCAGCCAAGATCTGGCGGGGGCCCGTCACTTC

size: many
J: TRBJ2-7
V: TRBV19
D: -
CDR3: CASSTIGGRYEQYF
DNA: TGTGCCAGTAGTACTATCGGGGGACGCTACGAGCAGTACTTC

size: few
J: TRBJ2-3
V: TRBV5-1
D: TRBD2
CDR3: CASSLATSGGAGITDTQYF
DNA: TGCGCCAGCAGCTTGGCAACTAGCGGGGGCGCGGGTATCACAGATACGCAGTATTTT

size: few
J: TRBJ1-6
V: TRBV10-3
D: TRBD1
CDR3: CAVKSGQGTSPLHF
DNA: TGTGCTGTTAAGTCGGGACAGGGGACTTCACCCCTCCACTTT

size: -
J: TRBJ1-2
V: TRBV29-1
D: -
CDR3: CSFVDNYGYTF
DNA: TGCAGCTTTGTCGATAACTATGGCTACACCTTC

size: -
J: TRBJ1-2
V: TRBV6-2/TRBV6-3
D: TRBD1
CDR3: CASTRTGPWGYTF
DNA: TGTGCCAGCACCAGGACAGGGCCCTGGGGCTACACCTTC

size: -
J: TRBJ2-7
V: TRBV3-1
D: -
CDR3: CASSLSSLQSYEQYF
DNA: TGTGCCAGCAGCCTCTCGAGTCTCCAATCCTACGAGCAGTACTTC

size: few
J: TRBJ2-3
V: TRBV7-7
D: -
CDR3: CASSLGVKDTQYF
DNA: TGTGCCAGCAGCTTAGGGGTCAAAGATACGCAGTATTTT

size: many
J: TRBJ1-5
V: TRBV19
D: TRBD1
CDR3: CASSTRPRTGDNQPQHF
DNA: TGTGCCAGTAGCACACGTCCTAGGACAGGGGACAATCAGCCCCAGCATTTT

size: many
J: TRBJ2-2
V: TRBV5-4
D: TRBD2
CDR3: CASSLAGGAAGELFF
DNA: TGTGCCAGCAGCTTGGCCGGGGGGGCCGCCGGGGAGCTGTTTTTT

size: many
J: TRBJ1-6
V: TRBV13
D: -
CDR3: CASSPGGAYNSPLHF
DNA: TGTGCCAGCAGCCCGGGGGGTGCCTATAATTCACCCCTCCACTTT

size: many
J: TRBJ1-2
V: TRBV7-9
D: -
CDR3: CASSATGPDGYTF
DNA: TGTGCCAGCAGCGCTACAGGGCCTGATGGCTACACCTTC

size: few
J: TRBJ2-2
V: TRBV7-6
D: TRBD1
CDR3: CASSDPGTGGAGELFF
DNA: TGTGCCAGCAGCGACCCCGGGACAGGGGGGGCCGGGGAGCTGTTTTTT

size: many
J: TRBJ2-3
V: TRBV7-3
D: TRBD2
CDR3: CASSLKSGGTDTQYF
DNA: TGTGCCAGCAGCTTAAAAAGCGGGGGCACAGATACGCAGTATTTT

size: -
J: TRBJ1-1
V: TRBV9
D: -
CDR3: CASSASHRASEAFF
DNA: TGTGCCAGCAGCGCATCCCACAGGGCATCAGAAGCTTTCTTT

size: many
J: TRBJ1-1
V: TRBV11-3
D: -
CDR3: CASSPSSGKAFF
DNA: TGTGCCAGCAGCCCCAGTTCAGGGAAAGCTTTCTTT

size: many
J: TRBJ1-1
V: TRBV4-3
D: TRBD1
CDR3: CASSQDPGQTTEAFF
DNA: TGCGCCAGCAGCCAAGATCCGGGACAGACCACTGAAGCTTTCTTT

size: few
J: TRBJ2-3
V: TRBV13
D: -
CDR3: CASSFWGEGSTDTQYF
DNA: TGTGCCAGCAGCTTCTGGGGTGAGGGAAGCACAGATACGCAGTATTTT

size: few
J: TRBJ1-6
V: TRBV6-2/TRBV6-3
D: TRBD1
CDR3: CASNDREYSPLHF
DNA: TGTGCCAGCAATGACAGGGAATATTCACCCCTCCACTTT

size: few
J: TRBJ2-2
V: TRBV6-5
D: TRBD2
CDR3: CASSYLAGGDYTGELFF
DNA: TGTGCCAGCAGTTACCTAGCGGGGGGCGATTACACCGGGGAGCTGTTTTTT